This TCR beta chain stems from a study of blood T cell repertoires in COVID-19. Study details: Whether acute or convalescent, the COVID-19 samples came from the United States, Italy and Spain.

Clones were read by immunoSEQ multiplex PCR, and TCRdb kept only the in-frame ones, dropping some. The sample includes over 200,000 clones, roughly nine tenths seen only once; the top ten take roughly 10%. The V and J ends lost 5 bases and 6 bases, in that order; junction bases with no gene match: 8. The CDR3 sequence is 14 residues long. Germline lookup yields CDR1 LGHNT and CDR2 FRNRAP. The receptor was isolated from a man aged 25-45 years who had recovered from COVID-19. Sequenced material: PBMCs or T cells enriched from blood (not recorded which). J is TRBJ2-7 and V is TRBV12-5; 9 positions match TRBD2. DNA for the CDR3: TGTGCTAGTGGTGCGGGACTAGCCCTCAGCGAGCAGTACTTC. This sequence encodes CASGAGLALSEQYF.